These 27 T cell receptor beta chains were all obtained from the same sample, sequenced in a study of CD8 T cells in ankylosing spondylitis. Their recognized antigens are unknown. Whole-study results and caveats: A TCR beta motif made of eight highly homologous variants seemed typical of ankylosing spondylitis blood.

TCRdb analysed the 5' RACE reads with MiXCR anew, one entry per CDR3 protein. Of 220,000 or so distinct CDR3 sequences in the sample, around 17% were seen once. The sequencing input was blood, either unsorted or a sorted T cell fraction (not recorded which). These TCRs come from a male donor with ankylosing spondylitis.

The chain has TRBV6-1 and TRBJ2-1, with D perhaps matching TRBD2 (6 bases). The CDR3 runs 13 residues. Germline values: CDR1 MNHNS, CDR2 SASEGT. With 4 bases removed from V and 9 bases from J, the gap between germline ends came to 13 bases. Written as DNA, the CDR3 is TGTGCCAGCAGTGCCCGACTAGTCGGTGAGCAGTTCTTC. Protein product: CASSARLVGEQFF.

The rearrangement joins TRBV20-1 to TRBJ2-1, with TRBD2 matching over 7 bases. Germline lookup yields CDR1 DFQATT and CDR2 SNEGSKA (reference sequence). V lost 6 bases to trimming and J lost 1 base; unmatched junction nucleotides: 12. This CDR3 has 16 residues. The CDR3 DNA sequence: TGCAGTGCGCTCGGAGATAGCGGGCTGTCCTACAATGAGCAGTTCTTC. Protein: CSALGDSGLSYNEQFF.

J is TRBJ2-7 and V is TRBV12-3 or TRBV12-4; 12 bases are shared with TRBD2. CDR3 length: 17 residues. The V and J ends lost 3 bases and 3 bases, in that order; junction bases with no gene match: 9. CDR3 nucleotides: TGTGCCAGCAGTTTTCAGGGACTAGCGGGCCTTTTCTACGAGCAGTACTTC. Protein sequence: CASSFQGLAGLFYEQYF.

V and J are TRBV6-2 or TRBV6-3 and TRBJ2-3; D possibly corresponds to TRBD2 (6 bases). In germline, CDR1 is MNHEY, CDR2 SVGEGT. The CDR3 has 16 residues. The V end was cut by 9 bases, the J end by 3 bases, with 22 bases between. Written as DNA, the CDR3 is TGTGCCAGACCTTCTCCGGCTCGGAGGGCGACAGATACGCAGTATTTT. It translates to CARPSPARRATDTQYF.

This rearrangement joins TRBV12-3 or TRBV12-4 to TRBJ2-3; D perhaps matches TRBD1 (7 bases). The CDR3 contains 16 residues. V was clipped by 6 bases and J by 3 bases, with 19 bases between them. CDR3 nucleotide sequence: TGTGCCAGCAGCCCCATTCGACAGGGAGGAACAGATACGCAGTATTTT. As protein: CASSPIRQGGTDTQYF.

The chain combines TRBV12-3 or TRBV12-4 with TRBJ1-1; no reliable D call. V was shortened by 2 bases and J by 1 base, with 8 bases between the two germline ends. This CDR3 contains 14 residues. DNA for the CDR3: TGTGCCAGCAGTTTATTCGCCGCGAACACTGAAGCTTTCTTT. Its translation: CASSLFAANTEAFF.

A few counts support this clonotype. The chain carries TRBV7-9 and TRBJ1-2; D uncertain. This CDR3 is built from 13 residues. Germline V gives CDR1 SEHNR, CDR2 FQNEAQ (reference sequence). Deletions cut 6 bases from V and 2 bases from J, with 10 bases between. CDR3 DNA sequence: TGTGCCAGCAGGGCCGAAGGGAACTATGGCTACACCTTC. Its translation is CASRAEGNYGYTF.

This clonotype has a handful of counts. The chain carries TRBV7-9 and TRBJ2-1; D may match TRBD1 or TRBD2 (6 bases each). Germline assignment: CDR1 SEHNR and CDR2 FQNEAQ (reference sequence). This CDR3 comprises 16 residues. The V and J ends lost 5 bases and 4 bases respectively, with 18 bases between them. The DNA for the CDR3 is TGTGCCAGCAGCCAAAGGGGGGACGGCTGGTACAATGAGCAGTTCTTC. It translates to CASSQRGDGWYNEQFF. Combining the CDR3 with reference TRBV7-9 and TRBJ2-1 gives the whole variable domain DTGVSQNPRHKITKRGQNVTFRCDPISEHNRLYWYRQTLGQGPEFLTYFQNEAQLEKSRLLSDRFSAERPKGSFSTLEIQRTEQGDSAMYLCASSQRGDGWYNEQFFGPGTRLTVL.

The table lists this clonotype with a few counts. The V and J genes are TRBV6-4 and TRBJ2-3; TRBD2 matches 9 bases. V shed 0 bases, J shed 2 bases, and the junction held 12 bases outside the gene matches. Germline CDR1 MRHNA, CDR2 SNTAGT. CDR3 size: 19 residues. As DNA, the CDR3 is TGTGCCAGCAGTGACTCGAGTCTGGGGGCTAGCGGGGCCACAGATACGCAGTATTTT. Amino acids: CASSDSSLGASGATDTQYF.

The CDR3 loop is CASSDILDRDETQYF. CDR3 DNA sequence: TGTGCCAGCAGTGATATACTTGACAGGGATGAGACCCAGTACTTC. The chain employs TRBV2 and TRBJ2-5; 7 bases align to TRBD1. V shed 3 bases and J 5 bases; nucleotides not matched to a gene: 9. The germline CDR1 and CDR2 sequences are SNHLY and FYNNEI. The CDR3 covers 15 residues.

In its sample, this clonotype was seen a few times. The V gene is TRBV4-3, the J gene TRBJ2-5; D call uncertain. The CDR3 has 15 amino acids. V was shortened by 4 bases and J by 5 bases, with 17 bases between the two germline ends. CDR1 and CDR2 from the germline V gene are LGHNA and YSLEER. CDR3 amino acids: CASSPLVRVGETQYF. The CDR3 region has the DNA TGCGCCAGCAGCCCGCTGGTCAGAGTGGGGGAGACCCAGTACTTC.

The rearrangement joins TRBV11-2 to TRBJ2-5; D ambiguous. Trimming cost V 5 bases and J 5 bases, with 15 bases left between them. Looked up from germline, CDR1 is SGHAT and CDR2 is FQNNGV. The CDR3 loop spans 14 amino acids. In DNA, the CDR3 is TGTGCCAGCAGCGAAGCGACCTTGGGCGAGACCCAGTACTTC. Amino acid sequence: CASSEATLGETQYF.

This clonotype turned up a few times. The genes are TRBV9 and TRBJ2-1, with TRBD2 identical over 11 bases. V lost 0 bases, J lost 5 bases, and 4 bases stayed unmatched. The CDR3 runs 16 residues. Germline assignment: CDR1 SGDLS and CDR2 YYNGEE. CDR3 DNA: TGTGCCAGCAGCGTAGCTACGGGACTAGCGGACAATGAGCAGTTCTTC. Encoded protein: CASSVATGLADNEQFF.

The J gene is TRBJ2-1, the V gene TRBV9, with 7 nucleotides matching TRBD2. Germline V gene data show CDR1 as SGDLS and CDR2 as YYNGEE. The CDR3 extends over 17 amino acids. V gave up 4 bases and J gave up 0 bases; unmatched junction bases: 10. The CDR3 sequence is CASSPRLAPSSYNEQFF. CDR3 nucleotide sequence: TGTGCCAGCAGCCCAAGACTAGCCCCGAGCTCCTACAATGAGCAGTTCTTC.

The chain couples TRBV13 to TRBJ2-2; TRBD1 matches at 10 bases. Looked up from germline, CDR1 is PRHDT and CDR2 is FYEKMQ (reference sequence). J lost 6 bases, V lost 2 bases, and 3 bases had no gene match. The CDR3 runs 15 residues. The CDR3 sequence is CASSLRDRGPGELFF. The CDR3 bases are TGTGCCAGCAGCTTAAGGGACAGGGGACCCGGGGAGCTGTTTTTT.

The CDR3 sequence: CASSLTSGRNEQFF. CDR3 bases: TGTGCCAGCAGCTTAACTAGCGGGAGGAATGAGCAGTTCTTC. V is TRBV7-3 and J is TRBJ2-1; 10 positions match TRBD2. The CDR3 runs 14 residues. Germline assignment: CDR1 SGHTA and CDR2 FQGTGA. Germline trimming cut 0 bases from V and 7 bases from J; bases unmatched to any gene: 0.

The table lists this clonotype with a few counts. J is TRBJ2-3 and V is TRBV4-1; D call uncertain. V lost 2 bases to trimming and J lost 11 bases, with 8 bases between them. CDR3 length: 11 amino acids. CDR1 is MGHRA and CDR2 is YSYEKL in the germline V gene. The CDR3 sequence: CASSQKSMQYF. CDR3 DNA sequence: TGCGCCAGCAGCCAAAAGTCTATGCAGTATTTT.

V gene TRBV27 combines with J gene TRBJ1-5; 7 nucleotides match TRBD1. From germline, CDR1 is MNHEY and CDR2 SMNVEV (reference sequence). The CDR3 runs 15 residues. Germline trimming cut 6 bases from V and 4 bases from J; bases unmatched to any gene: 9. CDR3 sequence reads: CASRRLTGENQPQHF. As DNA, the CDR3 is TGTGCCAGCAGGCGCCTTACAGGGGAAAATCAGCCCCAGCATTTT.

The V gene is TRBV20-1, the J gene TRBJ1-3, with D uncertain. Trimming took off 0 bases at V and 6 bases at J, with 15 bases between the two ends. The CDR3 contains 15 residues. In germline, CDR1 is DFQATT, CDR2 SNEGSKA (reference sequence). The CDR3 loop is CSARDLMASENTIYF. As DNA, the CDR3 is TGCAGTGCTAGAGATTTGATGGCGTCAGAAAACACCATATATTTT.

The CDR3 coding sequence is TGCGCCAGCAGCTTGGAGGCCGGGAACACTGAAGCTTTCTTT. This sequence encodes CASSLEAGNTEAFF. V usage is TRBV5-1 and J usage is TRBJ1-1; D gene ambiguous. CDR1 and CDR2 (germline): SGHRS, YFSETQ. Trimming took off 0 bases at V and 1 base at J, with 7 bases between the two ends. This CDR3 spans 14 amino acids.

Details on this clonotype: The conserved final phenylalanine or tryptophan is absent from the CDR3, which likely points to a read error. V gene TRBV12-3 or TRBV12-4 combines with J gene TRBJ2-1, with D tentatively TRBD2 (5 bases). Deletions cut 8 bases from V and 0 bases from J, with 11 bases between. The CDR3 is made up of 14 amino acids. The CDR3 DNA is TGTGCCAGCGCGGGTCCTTACTCCTACAATGAGCAGTTCCTC. It specifies CASAGPYSYNEQFL.

This clonotype was found a few times. The V gene is TRBV12-3 or TRBV12-4, the J gene TRBJ1-2; a weak D match, TRBD1 (6 bases). The CDR3 has 13 residues. V lost 5 bases and J lost 8, with 15 bases in between. CDR3 DNA sequence: TGTGCCAGCAGTGGTTACAGGGTCGGGGGCTACACCTTC. The encoded protein is CASSGYRVGGYTF.

The gene calls are TRBV29-1 and TRBJ2-1; 10 bases agree with TRBD2. The CDR3 spans 15 residues. The germline gives CDR1 SQVTM, CDR2 ANQGSEA. With V trimmed by 2 bases and J by 8 bases, 9 bases remained unmatched. The CDR3 loop reads CSVERELAGFDEQFF. CDR3 sequence (DNA): TGCAGCGTTGAACGCGAACTAGCGGGATTTGATGAGCAGTTCTTC.

This chain links TRBV9 with TRBJ2-7; D uncertain. The V gene's germline CDR1 is SGDLS and CDR2 YYNGEE. V was pared by 0 bases and J by 2 bases, with 9 bases between. The CDR3 sequence is 14 residues long. The CDR3 protein is CASSVDSFPYEQYF. The CDR3 DNA reads TGTGCCAGCAGCGTAGATTCGTTCCCCTACGAGCAGTACTTC.

This sequence joins TRBV20-1 and TRBJ2-1, with D perhaps matching TRBD1 (5 bases). Between the trimmed V and J ends, which lost 5 bases and 4 bases, there was a span of 15 bases. Looked up from germline, CDR1 is DFQATT and CDR2 is SNEGSKA (reference sequence). The CDR3 extends over 14 amino acids. CDR3 bases: TGCAGTGCTGAGGACATTCGTGAGTACAATGAGCAGTTCTTC. The encoded protein is CSAEDIREYNEQFF.

This chain uses TRBV7-9 with TRBJ2-7; 10 bases align to TRBD1. The CDR3 runs to 15 residues. Germline values: CDR1 SEHNR, CDR2 FQNEAQ (reference sequence). Trimming at V came to 5 bases and at J to 3 bases, leaving 7 bases not matched to a gene. The CDR3 coding sequence is TGTGCCAGCAGCAGCGGGACAGGGGATGTCTACGAGCAGTACTTC. It encodes CASSSGTGDVYEQYF. The entire variable domain, with the rest obtained from reference TRBV7-9 and TRBJ2-7, is as follows: DTGVSQNPRHKITKRGQNVTFRCDPISEHNRLYWYRQTLGQGPEFLTYFQNEAQLEKSRLLSDRFSAERPKGSFSTLEIQRTEQGDSAMYLCASSSGTGDVYEQYFGPGTRLTVT.

This chain joins TRBV7-8 and TRBJ2-7; D call uncertain. CDR1 SGHVS and CDR2 FQNEAQ come from the germline V gene. V lost 0 bases to trimming and J lost 7 bases, with 7 bases between them. The CDR3 has 12 residues. In nucleotides, the CDR3 is TGTGCCAGCAGCTTAGCGGTAACAGAGCAGTACTTC. This sequence encodes CASSLAVTEQYF.